These 26 T cell receptor beta chains were sequenced from one sample in a study of cytomegalovirus exposure and HLA in healthy donors. In the PCR, 60 Vbeta and 13 Jbeta primers were used. The table came from immunoSEQ multiplex PCR; TCRdb's copy has only in-frame clones and leaves some out. The sample yields some 94,000 clones, 69% seen once. The sequenced sample consisted of PBMCs. The receptors stem from a man over 45 in good health and CMV-seronegative.

The chain uses TRBV9 and TRBJ1-1, with D hard to call. V shed 0 bases and J shed 4 bases, with 13 bases lying between them. This CDR3 region has 15 residues. Germline values: CDR1 SGDLS, CDR2 YYNGEE. The CDR3 is CASSVVSGGSTEAFF. The DNA of the CDR3 is TGTGCCAGCAGCGTAGTAAGTGGAGGTAGCACTGAAGCTTTCTTT.

The chain joins TRBV5-6 to TRBJ2-3, with 9 positions matching TRBD1. Germline values: CDR1 SGHDT, CDR2 YYEEEE. The ends lost 4 bases at V and 7 bases at J; junction bases unmatched: 7. The CDR3 extends over 14 amino acids. As DNA, the CDR3 is TGTGCCAGCAGCCAAACCGGGACAGGGTATACGCAGTATTTT. Amino acid sequence: CASSQTGTGYTQYF.

The chain links TRBV18 to TRBJ2-2; 7 bases line up with TRBD2. This CDR3 is built from 15 residues. The germline CDR1 and CDR2 sequences are KGHSH and LQKENI. V shed 5 bases, J shed 1 base, and the junction held 4 bases outside the gene matches. DNA for the CDR3: TGTGCCAGCTCAACGACTAGCCGGAACACCGGGGAGCTGTTTTTT. It translates to CASSTTSRNTGELFF. Full variable domain (remainder filled in from reference TRBV18 and TRBJ2-2): NAGVMQNPRHLVRRRGQEARLRCSPMKGHSHVYWYRQLPEEGLKFMVYLQKENIIDESGMPKERFSAEFPKEGPSILRIQQVVRGDSAAYFCASSTTSRNTGELFFGEGSRLTVL.

This clone appeared once. J is TRBJ1-1 and V is TRBV2; 9 bases match TRBD1. The CDR3 is 14 amino acids. With V trimmed by 6 bases and J by 5 bases, 7 bases remained unmatched. CDR1 SNHLY and CDR2 FYNNEI come from the germline V gene. The CDR3 reads CASRTGQGQTEAFF. For the CDR3, the DNA is TGTGCCAGCAGGACCGGACAGGGGCAAACTGAAGCTTTCTTT.

This chain joins TRBV5-6 and TRBJ2-1; D remains unclear. Trimming shortened V by 6 bases and J by 2 bases, and 12 bases separated the two germline ends. Germline CDR1 is SGHDT and CDR2 is YYEEEE. CDR3 length equals 14 residues. Written as DNA, the CDR3 is TGTGCCAGCAATCGCAGGCGTGCCTACAATGAGCAGTTCTTC. Translation: CASNRRRAYNEQFF.

This chain uses TRBV7-2 with TRBJ1-5; possibly TRBD1 for D (5 bases). The V gene lost 5 bases and the J gene lost 0 bases, with 14 bases spanning the gap. CDR1 and CDR2 (germline): SGHTA, FQGNSA. This CDR3 has 16 residues. CDR3 residues: CASSMGLGYSNQPQHF. The DNA of the CDR3 is TGTGCCAGCAGCATGGGACTCGGATATAGCAATCAGCCCCAGCATTTT.

The rearrangement links TRBV4-3 to TRBJ2-7; 11 bases agree with TRBD1. Germline loops: CDR1 LGHNA, CDR2 YSLEER. This CDR3 comprises 15 residues. Trimming at V came to 2 bases and at J to 2 bases, leaving 2 bases not matched to a gene. This chain's CDR3 is CASSQRDRGTYEQYF. DNA for the CDR3: TGCGCCAGCAGCCAAAGGGACAGGGGGACCTACGAGCAGTACTTC.

CDR3 loop: CASSADSIGELFF. CDR3 bases: TGTGCCAGCAGCGCCGACTCCATCGGGGAGCTGTTTTTT. V and J are TRBV11-2 and TRBJ2-2; D not certain. V dropped 5 bases and J dropped 7 bases, with 11 bases sitting between them. The CDR3 extends over 13 amino acids. Germline values: CDR1 SGHAT, CDR2 FQNNGV.

This clone was observed a single time. The J gene is TRBJ1-5, the V gene TRBV30; D remains unclear. This CDR3 is built from 13 residues. Germline CDR1 and CDR2: GTSNPN and SVGIG (reference sequence). V lost 2 bases and J lost 0, with 5 bases in between. The CDR3 DNA is TGTGCCTGGAGTCCGTATAGCAATCAGCCCCAGCATTTT. Translating gives CAWSPYSNQPQHF.

J is TRBJ1-2 and V is TRBV2, with 8 nucleotides matching TRBD1. The CDR3 is made up of 14 amino acids. CDR1 is SNHLY, CDR2 FYNNEI, per germline. The V and J ends lost 7 bases and 4 bases, in that order; junction bases with no gene match: 8. The CDR3 loop reads CASTSGQGAYGYTF. As DNA, the CDR3 is TGTGCCAGCACATCAGGACAGGGCGCCTATGGCTACACCTTC.

The gene calls are TRBV6-4 and TRBJ1-1; TRBD1 agrees at 8 bases. V shed 2 bases and J 9 bases; nucleotides not matched to a gene: 2. CDR1 and CDR2 from the germline V gene are MRHNA and SNTAGT. The CDR3 loop spans 12 amino acids. The CDR3 reads CASSDRQGKAFF. For the CDR3, the DNA is TGTGCCAGCAGTGACAGACAGGGGAAAGCTTTCTTT.

With regard to this clone: It is likely a read error, because the conserved phenylalanine at the end of the CDR3 is missing. The J gene is TRBJ2-3, the V gene TRBV25-1; 9 nucleotides match TRBD1. CDR1 MGHDK and CDR2 SYGVNS come from the germline V gene. This CDR3 region has 17 residues. The J segment lost 1 base and the V segment lost 8 bases, leaving 13 bases of the junction unmatched. Written as DNA, the CDR3 is TGTGCCAGCGGGATTGGGACAGGGATTGGTGGCACAGATACGCAGTATGTT. Translated, it gives CASGIGTGIGGTDTQYV.

This clone has a single count. The chain is built from TRBV29-1 and TRBJ2-3; 7 bases are a match to TRBD1. After removal of 2 bases from V and 5 bases from J, the junction contained 1 base not matched to a gene. The CDR3 length is 12 residues. CDR1 is SQVTM, CDR2 ANQGSEA, per germline. The CDR3 is CSVEHRGDTQYF. The CDR3 DNA reads as TGCAGCGTTGAACACAGGGGAGATACGCAGTATTTT.

The chain's CDR3 is CAITPTNSDSDGYTF. DNA for the CDR3: TGTGCCATCACACCTACGAACTCGGACTCCGATGGCTACACCTTC. The chain carries TRBV6-1 and TRBJ1-2; D is unclear. From germline, CDR1 is MNHNS and CDR2 SASEGT. This CDR3 spans 15 amino acids. V was clipped by 10 bases and J by 6 bases, with 24 bases between them.

The V and J genes are TRBV10-3 and TRBJ1-2; D gene uncertain. V lost 0 bases and J 3 bases, leaving 8 bases between the germline ends. The germline gives CDR1 ENHRY, CDR2 SYGVKD. The CDR3 loop spans 14 amino acids. The CDR3 nucleotides read TGTGCCATCAGTGAGTCGCCGGGATACTATGGCTACACCTTC. Its protein is CAISESPGYYGYTF.

The chain joins TRBV4-2 to TRBJ2-3, with 13 positions matching TRBD2. Per the germline V gene, CDR1 is LGHNA and CDR2 is YNFKEQ. The CDR3 length is 18 residues. With 4 bases clipped from V and 0 bases from J, the junction kept 7 bases outside the gene matches. The CDR3 DNA is TGTGCCAGCAGCCGCGGGACTAGCGGGGACTCTAGCACAGATACGCAGTATTTT. Its protein product is CASSRGTSGDSSTDTQYF.

The genes are TRBV9 and TRBJ1-2; the match to TRBD1 covers 9 bases. The germline gives CDR1 SGDLS, CDR2 YYNGEE. J was trimmed by 3 bases and V by 5 bases; bases with no gene match: 8. The CDR3 extends over 15 amino acids. This CDR3 is CASSTGGRLYYGYTF. In nucleotides, the CDR3 is TGTGCCAGCAGTACAGGGGGCAGACTCTACTATGGCTACACCTTC.

This clone was recorded a few times. V is TRBV7-2 and J is TRBJ1-5; D is possibly TRBD1 (5 bases). Germline V gene lookup returns CDR1 SGHTA and CDR2 FQGNSA. The CDR3 totals 13 residues. V was pared by 1 base and J by 4 bases, with 5 bases between. The CDR3 spells CASSLDRNQPQHF. The CDR3 coding sequence is TGTGCCAGCAGCTTAGACAGGAATCAGCCCCAGCATTTT.

This clone was counted once. The rearrangement links TRBV6-6 to TRBJ2-7; D possibly corresponds to TRBD2 (5 bases). Germline loops: CDR1 MNHNY, CDR2 SVGAGI (reference sequence). The CDR3 extends over 13 amino acids. Deletions cut 7 bases from V and 7 bases from J, with 17 bases between. CDR3 sequence (DNA): TGTGCCAGCACCTCTACGCCTACGGGGGAGCAGTACGTC. This encodes CASTSTPTGEQYV.

The rearrangement uses TRBV7-2 and TRBJ1-4, with no clear D. V lost 5 bases, J lost 4 bases, and 11 bases lay in between. The germline CDR1 and CDR2 sequences are SGHTA and FQGNSA. The CDR3 runs 14 residues. This CDR3 is CASSPRAHNEKLFF. The CDR3 DNA is TGTGCCAGCAGCCCGAGGGCCCATAATGAAAAACTGTTTTTT. Using reference TRBV7-2 and TRBJ1-4 for the parts outside the CDR3, the full variable domain is GAGVSQSPSNKVTEKGKDVELRCDPISGHTALYWYRQSLGQGLEFLIYFQGNSAPDKSGLPSDRFSAERTGGSVSTLTIQRTQQEDSAVYLCASSPRAHNEKLFFGSGTQLSVL.

Only one count was recorded for this clone. The chain recombines TRBV29-1 with TRBJ2-5, with 12 positions matching TRBD1. The ends lost 4 bases at V and 4 bases at J; junction bases unmatched: 10. Germline V gives CDR1 SQVTM, CDR2 ANQGSEA. The CDR3 consists of 16 residues. The CDR3 DNA is TGCAGCGTTGTCGGCGGGGGGACAGGGGGCGGAGAGACCCAGTACTTC. It encodes CSVVGGGTGGGETQYF.

By its share, this clone is medium-sized. The chain couples TRBV2 to TRBJ1-3; D gene uncertain. Per germline, CDR1 SNHLY and CDR2 FYNNEI. Deletions cut 4 bases from V and 6 bases from J, with 7 bases between. This CDR3 spans 12 amino acids. CDR3 in DNA: TGTGCCAGCAGTGTGGCGGTAAACACCATATATTTT. The encoded protein is CASSVAVNTIYF.

The chain uses TRBV5-1 and TRBJ2-7, with unresolved D. CDR1 is SGHRS and CDR2 is YFSETQ in the germline V gene. This CDR3 has 15 amino acids. V was pared by 3 bases and J by 1 base, with 14 bases between. The CDR3 is CASSYSPGSSYEQYV. The CDR3 DNA is TGCGCCAGCAGCTATTCACCGGGTTCTTCCTACGAGCAGTACGTC.

V gene TRBV5-1 combines with J gene TRBJ2-1, with 11 positions matching TRBD2. V was pared by 4 bases and J by 9 bases, with 6 bases of the junction left unmatched. The germline CDR1 and CDR2 sequences are SGHRS and YFSETQ. The CDR3 covers 14 residues. The CDR3 coding sequence is TGCGCCAGCAGCGGGAATCTAGCGGGGGGTGAGCAGTTCTTC. This translates into CASSGNLAGGEQFF.

V is TRBV2 and J is TRBJ2-7, with 7 bases fitting TRBD2. This CDR3 has 12 residues. V was pared by 6 bases and J by 6 bases, with 5 bases of the junction left unmatched. Per the germline V gene, CDR1 is SNHLY and CDR2 is FYNNEI. The CDR3 DNA reads as TGTGCCAGCAGCCTCCCGGGGGGCGAGCAGTACGTC. Its protein product is CASSLPGGEQYV.

This clone occurred a few times. The chain combines TRBV6-6 with TRBJ2-5; D is uncertain. This CDR3 region has 12 residues. Trimming left V 6 bases short and J 10 bases short, with 15 bases between. Germline CDR1 MNHNY, CDR2 SVGAGI (reference sequence). The CDR3 here is CASSPASSGQYF. CDR3 nucleotides: TGTGCCAGCAGCCCAGCCTCATCGGGCCAGTACTTC.